One sample yielded the 29 T cell receptor beta chains listed below, sequenced in a study of human T cells and chemical hapten exposure. The time point is: patch test 1, 2 weeks after DPC sensitization. As to treatment: therapeutic diphenylcyclopropenone sensitization with weekly scalp DPC. TCRdb re-called the RACE reads through MiXCR, storing one row per CDR3 protein. The data show some 81,000 distinct CDR3 sequences, roughly 7.6% seen once. Here the sequenced sample was whole blood, taken in connection with sensitization to the hapten diphenylcyclopropenone (DPC). The receptors here all came from a young woman with alopecia areata. Some clones in this sample may be carry-over from other donors' samples.

The chain couples TRBV6-1 to TRBJ1-2; perhaps TRBD1 as D (5 bases). The CDR3 sequence is 13 residues long. V gave up 9 bases and J gave up 4 bases, with 15 bases separating them. The germline CDR1 and CDR2 sequences are MNHNS and SASEGT. The CDR3: CARKPDSGYGYTF. The CDR3 coding sequence is TGTGCCAGGAAACCTGACAGTGGCTATGGCTACACCTTC.

In its sample, this clonotype was seen a few times. The chain has TRBV29-1 and TRBJ2-1; tentative D call: TRBD1 (6 bases). V gave up 4 bases and J gave up 12 bases, with 16 bases separating them. There are 12 residues in the CDR3. The germline CDR1 and CDR2 sequences are SQVTM and ANQGSEA. CDR3 residues: CSVGRQGIGQFF. The CDR3 nucleotides read TGCAGCGTTGGTAGGCAGGGGATTGGGCAGTTCTTC.

This clonotype has at least ten counts. CDR3 coding DNA: TGTGCCAGCAGCTTAGGGCGGGGGGCCTACGAGCAGTACTTC. Translating gives CASSLGRGAYEQYF. J is TRBJ2-7 and V is TRBV7-8, with 8 bases identical to TRBD2. The ends lost 1 base at V and 2 bases at J; junction bases unmatched: 1. This CDR3 is built from 14 residues. Germline V lookup: CDR1 SGHVS, CDR2 FQNEAQ.

The rearrangement joins TRBV12-3 or TRBV12-4 to TRBJ2-4; possible D gene TRBD1, 5 bases. The CDR3 covers 15 residues. With 6 bases removed from V and 2 bases from J, the gap between germline ends came to 14 bases. The CDR3 here is CASSSSQVTKNIQYF. DNA of the CDR3: TGTGCCAGCAGCTCATCACAGGTTACCAAAAACATTCAGTACTTC.

This clonotype has ten or more counts. The chain recombines TRBV20-1 with TRBJ1-3, with D possibly TRBD1 on 5 matching bases. CDR1 is DFQATT and CDR2 is SNEGSKA in the germline V gene (reference sequence). V gave up 5 bases and J gave up 0 bases, with 11 bases separating them. The CDR3 extends over 14 amino acids. The DNA of the CDR3 is TGCAGTGCTTCGACAGTACTCTCTGGAAACACCATATATTTT. Translating gives CSASTVLSGNTIYF.

This clonotype came up a few times. The chain uses TRBV10-3 and TRBJ2-2, with D tentatively TRBD2 (6 bases). This CDR3 has 14 amino acids. V lost 10 bases and J 2 bases, leaving 14 bases between the germline ends. Germline values: CDR1 ENHRY, CDR2 SYGVKD. The CDR3 bases are TGTGCCACCAAGGGACTGGATAACACCGGGGAGCTGTTTTTT. Its translation is CATKGLDNTGELFF.

This clonotype showed up just a few times. The rearrangement links TRBV6-6 to TRBJ2-2; D might be TRBD1 or TRBD2, each matching 5 bases. Trimming took off 9 bases at V and 0 bases at J, with 17 bases between the two ends. CDR1 and CDR2 (germline): MNHNY, SVGAGI (reference sequence). This CDR3 has 16 amino acids. CDR3 region: CASQSPGRTNTGELFF. DNA of the CDR3: TGTGCCAGTCAGTCTCCGGGACGGACGAACACCGGGGAGCTGTTTTTT.

Only a few counts were recorded for this clonotype. The chain has TRBV2 and TRBJ2-5; unclear D gene. CDR1 is SNHLY, CDR2 FYNNEI, per germline. The CDR3 sequence is 14 residues long. Trimming took off 0 bases at V and 5 bases at J, with 10 bases between the two ends. The CDR3 here is CASSEARFSETQYF. The DNA of the CDR3 is TGTGCCAGCAGTGAAGCGCGTTTTTCGGAGACCCAGTACTTC.

This clonotype was detected a few times. J is TRBJ2-2 and V is TRBV7-2, with D maybe TRBD1 (5 bases). The CDR3 runs 18 residues. Germline assignment: CDR1 SGHTA and CDR2 FQGNSA. Trimming stripped 2 bases from V and 2 bases from J, with 18 bases between. The DNA of the CDR3 is TGTGCCAGCAGCTTATTGTACGGACATCGAGTAAACACCGGGGAGCTGTTTTTT. It translates to CASSLLYGHRVNTGELFF.

This chain uses TRBV19 with TRBJ1-2; 8 bases are shared with TRBD1. The length of the CDR3 is 15 residues. Per germline, CDR1 LNHDA and CDR2 SQIVND (reference sequence). V was pared by 7 bases and J by 4 bases, with 11 bases of the junction left unmatched. CDR3 in DNA: TGTGCCAGTACCACGGACAGGGTAGGGGTCTATGGCTACACCTTC. Residues: CASTTDRVGVYGYTF.

This clonotype was counted a few times. The V call is TRBV10-3, the J call TRBJ2-1; perhaps D is TRBD1 or TRBD2 (5 bases each). Germline V lookup: CDR1 ENHRY, CDR2 SYGVKD. Trimming shortened V by 0 bases and J by 4 bases, and 7 bases separated the two germline ends. The CDR3 loop spans 14 amino acids. The CDR3 sequence is CAISESEGYNEQFF. CDR3 DNA: TGTGCCATCAGTGAGTCTGAGGGGTACAATGAGCAGTTCTTC.

This clonotype has more than one count but fewer than ten. The chain recombines TRBV20-1 with TRBJ1-3; a weak D match, TRBD1 (5 bases). The CDR3 consists of 12 residues. Germline V gives CDR1 DFQATT, CDR2 SNEGSKA (reference sequence). V shed 5 bases and J shed 7 bases, with 12 bases lying between them. DNA for the CDR3: TGCAGTGCTCGGGGGGGTGGCAACACCATATATTTT. This encodes CSARGGGNTIYF.

This chain uses TRBV7-3 with TRBJ1-1; 12 bases line up with TRBD1. Looked up from germline, CDR1 is SGHTA and CDR2 is FQGTGA. Losses at the gene ends were 5 bases for V and 0 bases for J; bases not matched to a gene: 4. This CDR3 spans 16 amino acids. The CDR3 reads CASSAGQGAVNTEAFF. The CDR3 DNA reads TGTGCCAGCAGCGCGGGACAGGGGGCTGTGAACACTGAAGCTTTCTTT.

With respect to this clonotype: With a much larger clone just one base away, this may be a read error. The chain joins TRBV5-1 to TRBJ1-2; 7 nucleotides line up with TRBD1. This CDR3 is built from 14 residues. CDR1 is SGHRS, CDR2 YFSETQ, per germline. As DNA, the CDR3 is TGCGCCAGCAGCATCGAGGGGGCGCGAAATGGCTACATCTTC. It is translated as CASSIEGARNGYIF.

This clonotype was recorded many times. V is TRBV20-1 and J is TRBJ2-3; 9 bases are shared with TRBD2. This CDR3 has 15 residues. CDR1 is DFQATT and CDR2 is SNEGSKA in the germline V gene (reference sequence). Unmatched junction bases numbered 6, after V lost 1 base and J lost 4 bases. In nucleotides, the CDR3 is TGCAGTGCTAGAGCTGGACTAGCGACAGCAGATACGCAGTATTTT. As protein: CSARAGLATADTQYF.

This clonotype was detected ten times or more. This rearrangement joins TRBV29-1 to TRBJ2-1, with D possibly being TRBD2 (5 bases). Trimming removed 6 bases from V and 5 bases from J, with 20 bases in between. This CDR3 comprises 15 residues. In germline, CDR1 is SQVTM, CDR2 ANQGSEA. CDR3 residues: CSVSPFVRDNNEQFF. In nucleotides, the CDR3 is TGCAGCGTGAGCCCATTTGTGAGGGATAACAATGAGCAGTTCTTC.

This chain connects TRBV20-1 to TRBJ2-4; no clear D. The CDR3 runs to 13 residues. Germline V gives CDR1 DFQATT, CDR2 SNEGSKA (reference sequence). The V end was cut by 5 bases, the J end by 0 bases, with 8 bases between. The chain's CDR3 is CSAPTVAKNIQYF. The CDR3 nucleotides read TGCAGTGCTCCGACGGTAGCCAAAAACATTCAGTACTTC.

This clonotype turned up a few times. The V call is TRBV12-3 or TRBV12-4, the J call TRBJ1-5; D gene unclear. Trimming removed 2 bases from V and 11 bases from J, with 10 bases in between. The length of the CDR3 is 12 residues. The CDR3 spells CASSLQAQAQHF. The DNA of the CDR3 is TGTGCCAGCAGTTTACAGGCCCAGGCCCAGCATTTT.

This chain joins TRBV25-1 and TRBJ2-1, with no clear D. Trimming removed 10 bases from V and 8 bases from J, with 27 bases in between. The germline V gene encodes CDR1 MGHDK and CDR2 SYGVNS. This CDR3 has 16 amino acids. CDR3: CANPEKNRKGYDEQFF. The DNA of the CDR3 is TGTGCCAACCCCGAAAAAAACAGAAAGGGATACGATGAGCAGTTCTTC.

Only a few counts were recorded for this clonotype. One junction end does not reproduce the germline sequence, and a read error may be involved. J is TRBJ2-1 and V is TRBV12-3 or TRBV12-4; TRBD2 is a possible D gene (6 bases). This CDR3 contains 15 residues. DNA of the CDR3: TGTGCCAGCAGACCGGGAGCCGGATCCTTCAATGAGCAGTTCTTC. This encodes CASRPGAGSFNEQFF.

Ten or more counts support this clonotype. The chain recombines TRBV6-5 with TRBJ2-7, with D perhaps TRBD2 (5 bases). Germline assignment: CDR1 MNHEY and CDR2 SVGAGI. Trimming pared 6 bases from V and 0 bases from J, leaving 12 bases between. This CDR3 has 14 residues. The CDR3 loop is CASRRGLSSYEQYF. In DNA, the CDR3 is TGTGCCAGCAGACGGGGTCTTAGCTCCTACGAGCAGTACTTC.

V and J are TRBV15 and TRBJ1-5, with a possible D match to TRBD1 (5 bases). V lost 8 bases, J lost 7 bases, and 15 bases lay in between. Germline CDR1 reads LNHNV; CDR2 reads YYDKDF (reference sequence). The CDR3 runs 13 residues. CDR3 DNA: TGTGCCACCGCCGCCTGGCGGGGCCAGCCCCAGCATTTT. It yields the protein CATAAWRGQPQHF. The variable domain in full, completed from reference TRBV15 and TRBJ1-5, reads DAMVIQNPRYQVTQFGKPVTLSCSQTLNHNVMYWYQQKSSQAPKLLFHYYDKDFNNEADTPDNFQSRRPNTSFCFLDIRSPGLGDTAMYLCATAAWRGQPQHFGDGTRLSIL.

This clonotype occurred many times. V gene TRBV18 combines with J gene TRBJ2-3; D unclear. CDR3 length: 12 residues. Germline CDR1 reads KGHSH; CDR2 reads LQKENI. Trimming removed 2 bases at V and 6 bases at J, with 6 bases between. Written as DNA, the CDR3 is TGTGCCAGCTCACCAGTTCCCGATACGCAGTATTTT. Translated: CASSPVPDTQYF.

This chain uses TRBV5-1 with TRBJ2-6, with D maybe TRBD2 (5 bases). The germline gives CDR1 SGHRS, CDR2 YFSETQ. This CDR3 spans 15 amino acids. Deletions cut 4 bases from V and 2 bases from J, with 10 bases between. In DNA form, the CDR3 reads TGCGCCAGCAGCAATACCGGGACTGGGGCCAACGTCCTGACTTTC. Translation: CASSNTGTGANVLTF.

This clonotype was counted at least ten times. The chain combines TRBV2 with TRBJ1-5; D remains unclear. The germline V and J ends were trimmed by 4 bases and 0 bases, with 7 bases remaining between them. Looked up from germline, CDR1 is SNHLY and CDR2 is FYNNEI. This CDR3 contains 14 residues. The DNA of the CDR3 is TGTGCCAGCAGTGGAAGTCTTAGCAATCAGCCCCAGCATTTT. This sequence encodes CASSGSLSNQPQHF.

In its sample, this clonotype was seen many times. V and J are TRBV28 and TRBJ2-3; maybe TRBD1 (6 bases). Per germline, CDR1 MDHEN and CDR2 SYDVKM. The V end was cut by 5 bases, the J end by 3 bases, with 15 bases between. The CDR3 covers 15 residues. CDR3: CASSTGMAGTDTQYF. The CDR3 coding sequence is TGTGCCAGCAGTACAGGGATGGCGGGTACAGATACGCAGTATTTT.

This clonotype appeared a few times. The chain carries TRBV5-1 and TRBJ2-3, with D maybe TRBD2 (6 bases). Germline V gives CDR1 SGHRS, CDR2 YFSETQ. This CDR3 spans 14 amino acids. Trimming took off 3 bases at V and 0 bases at J, with 8 bases between the two ends. DNA of the CDR3: TGCGCCAGCAGCTACCGGGGGAGCACAGATACGCAGTATTTT. It is translated as CASSYRGSTDTQYF.

CDR3 coding DNA: TGTGCCTGGAGTGTAAAGGGAAACACCATATATTTT. It yields the protein CAWSVKGNTIYF. The chain has TRBV30 and TRBJ1-3, with D uncertain. V was pared by 0 bases and J by 4 bases, with 4 bases between. The length of the CDR3 is 12 residues. The germline V gene encodes CDR1 GTSNPN and CDR2 SVGIG (reference sequence).

A remark on this clonotype: A much larger clone differs by one base, so this may be a read error. J is TRBJ1-5 and V is TRBV20-1; D is ambiguous. Trimming stripped 6 bases from V and 5 bases from J, with 14 bases between. In germline, CDR1 is DFQATT, CDR2 SNEGSKA (reference sequence). CDR3 length equals 13 residues. The CDR3 nucleotides are TGCAGTGCCCGGCAGACTGGGGATCAGCCCCAGCATTTT. This codes for CSARQTGDQPQHF.